The T cell receptor (beta chain) under discussion was sequenced for a study of T cells expressing NK-cell markers. About the study: CD3+CD56+NKG2C+, CD3+CD56+NKG2C- and CD3+CD56-NKG2C+ T cells, once sorted, supplied the TCR beta repertoires. Seven donors tested HCMV-seropositive and one tested seronegative among the eight sequenced.

With respect to this clonotype: Its antigen is as yet unknown.

Broader study findings: It was still unclear whether expanded NKG2C+ T cell clones were HCMV specific.

Germline CDR1 and CDR2: DFQATT and SNEGSKA (reference sequence). The CDR3 is made up of 13 amino acids. Beta-chain TCR cDNA was generated via 5'RACE template switching with UMIs. TCRdb re-called the 5' RACE reads, yielding one record per CDR3 amino acid sequence without DNA. Recorded here are 550,000 or so distinct CDR3 sequences; the top ten clones represent roughly 3.5%. This chain links TRBV20-1 with TRBJ1-4. This TCR derives from a man aged 18 to 35 in good health. The sequenced sample consisted of blood T cells: a sorted CD56 or NKG2C T cell subset, CD4+ or CD8+ T cells, or bulk PBMC T cells (not recorded which). The CDR3 protein is CSAVQGGSEKLFF.